This T cell receptor beta chain emerged from a study of cytomegalovirus exposure and HLA in healthy donors. Study results and limitations: Associated with HLA alleles at 0.05 false discovery rate in a later analysis were 16,951 TCR beta sequences. Later on, a genetic analysis was performed. It linked a missense variant in DCLRE1C with V- and J-gene trimming of TCR beta.

Amplification used 60 Vbeta primers and 13 Jbeta primers. Method: immunoSEQ multiplex PCR; TCRdb's copy keeps in-frame clones and lacks some. The table records under 200,000 clones, 84% of them present only once. On this clone: The antigen is unknown.

Germline CDR1 LNHDA, CDR2 SQIVND (reference sequence). The CDR3 extends over 13 amino acids. V lost 9 bases to trimming and J lost 0 bases, with 9 bases between them. Material: PBMCs. The chain links TRBV19 to TRBJ2-1; no definite D call. This TCR was recovered from a boy aged 2-15 years in good health and CMV-seronegative. The CDR3 protein is CASRSGSYNEQFF. CDR3 bases: TGTGCCAGCAGAAGTGGCTCCTACAATGAGCAGTTCTTC.